The clone carrying this T cell receptor (beta chain) was picked up a small number of times. Its target is unknown. The source of the sample is a study of tissue T cells after allogeneic stem cell transplantation. Study observations and caveats: This small cohort was clinically heterogeneous, and sampling depth was a limitation.

Repertoires were generated with immunoSEQ multiplex PCR, while TCRdb's copy carries only in-frame clones and drops some. The table has approximately 10,000 clones, approximately 61% seen once. V was cut by 1 base and J by 8 bases, with 7 bases left in between. Germline CDR1 reads SGHRS; CDR2 reads YFSETQ. This CDR3 contains 12 residues. Retrospectively chosen non-transplant comparators had other cancers and at least five gastrointestinal samples, without known gastrointestinal disease. The chain employs TRBV5-1 and TRBJ2-1, with D possibly called TRBD1 or TRBD2 (5 bases each). This specimen was tissue from the jejunum, taken at autopsy. This receptor was obtained from a woman aged 18 to 49 with breast cancer. Written as DNA, the CDR3 is TGCGCCAGCAGCTTGCTGGGGGATGAGCAGTTCTTC. This gives the protein CASSLLGDEQFF.